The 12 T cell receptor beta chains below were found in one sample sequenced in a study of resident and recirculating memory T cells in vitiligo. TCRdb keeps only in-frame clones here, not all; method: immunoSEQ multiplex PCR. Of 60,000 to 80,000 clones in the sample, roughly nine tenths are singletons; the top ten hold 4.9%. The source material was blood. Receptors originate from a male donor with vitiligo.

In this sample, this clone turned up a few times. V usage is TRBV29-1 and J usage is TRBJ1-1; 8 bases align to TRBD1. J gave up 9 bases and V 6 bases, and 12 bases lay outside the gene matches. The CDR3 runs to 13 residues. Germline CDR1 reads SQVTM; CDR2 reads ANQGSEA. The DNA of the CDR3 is TGCAGCGTGGGAAAGGACAGGGACGGAAAAGCTTTCTTT. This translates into CSVGKDRDGKAFF.

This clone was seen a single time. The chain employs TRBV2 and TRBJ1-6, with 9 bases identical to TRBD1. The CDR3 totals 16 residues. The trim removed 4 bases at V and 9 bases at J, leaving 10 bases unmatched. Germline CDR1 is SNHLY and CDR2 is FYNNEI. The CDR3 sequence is CASSAGTGYGVSPLHF. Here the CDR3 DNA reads TGTGCCAGCAGTGCTGGGACAGGGTATGGGGTTTCACCCCTCCACTTT.

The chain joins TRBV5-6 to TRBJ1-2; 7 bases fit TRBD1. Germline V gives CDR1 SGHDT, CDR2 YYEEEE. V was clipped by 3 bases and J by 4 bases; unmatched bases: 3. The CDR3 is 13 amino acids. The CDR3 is CASSSWTGYGYTF. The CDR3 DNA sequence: TGTGCCAGCAGCTCGTGGACAGGCTATGGCTACACCTTC.

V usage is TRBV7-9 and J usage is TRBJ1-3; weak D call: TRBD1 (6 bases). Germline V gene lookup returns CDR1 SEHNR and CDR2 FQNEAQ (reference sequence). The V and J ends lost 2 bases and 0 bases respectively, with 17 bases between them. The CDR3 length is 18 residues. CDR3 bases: TGTGCCAGCAGCTTACACAGGGTTCATACCCTCTCTGGAAACACCATATATTTT. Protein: CASSLHRVHTLSGNTIYF. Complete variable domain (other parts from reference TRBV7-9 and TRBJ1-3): DTGVSQNPRHKITKRGQNVTFRCDPISEHNRLYWYRQTLGQGPEFLTYFQNEAQLEKSRLLSDRFSAERPKGSFSTLEIQRTEQGDSAMYLCASSLHRVHTLSGNTIYFGEGSWLTVV.

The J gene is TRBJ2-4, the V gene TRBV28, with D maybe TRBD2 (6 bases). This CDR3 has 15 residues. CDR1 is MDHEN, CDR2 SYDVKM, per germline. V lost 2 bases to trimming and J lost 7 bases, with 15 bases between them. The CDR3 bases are TGTGCCAGCAGTTTAGGGGCTAGCGACGCGAACATTCAGTACTTC. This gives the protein CASSLGASDANIQYF.

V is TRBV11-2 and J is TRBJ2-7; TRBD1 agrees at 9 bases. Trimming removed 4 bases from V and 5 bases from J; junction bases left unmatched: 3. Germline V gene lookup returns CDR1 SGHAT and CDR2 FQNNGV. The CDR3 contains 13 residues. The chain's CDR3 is CASSSGTGNEQYF. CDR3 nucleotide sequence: TGTGCCAGCAGCTCGGGGACAGGGAACGAGCAGTACTTC.

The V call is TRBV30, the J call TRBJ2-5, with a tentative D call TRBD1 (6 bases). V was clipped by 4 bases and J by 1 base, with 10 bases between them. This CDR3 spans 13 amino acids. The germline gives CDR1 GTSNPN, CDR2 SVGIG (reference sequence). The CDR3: CAWNSQGQETQYF. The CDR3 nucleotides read TGTGCCTGGAACTCACAGGGCCAAGAGACCCAGTACTTC.

The CDR3 region has the DNA TGCAGCGTTCCTTCTGGCGGAGGCACAGATACGCAGTATTTT. It codes for CSVPSGGGTDTQYF. The V and J genes are TRBV29-1 and TRBJ2-3; D is unclear. Trimming removed 5 bases from V and 1 base from J, with 13 bases in between. Germline V gives CDR1 SQVTM, CDR2 ANQGSEA. The CDR3 totals 14 residues.

The CDR3 is CASSESRDTQYF. The CDR3 nucleotides are TGTGCCAGCAGTGAATCTAGGGATACGCAGTATTTT. The chain uses TRBV25-1 and TRBJ2-3; no firm D call. Between the trimmed V and J ends, which lost 1 base and 6 bases, there was a span of 5 bases. The germline V gene encodes CDR1 MGHDK and CDR2 SYGVNS. This CDR3 region has 12 residues.

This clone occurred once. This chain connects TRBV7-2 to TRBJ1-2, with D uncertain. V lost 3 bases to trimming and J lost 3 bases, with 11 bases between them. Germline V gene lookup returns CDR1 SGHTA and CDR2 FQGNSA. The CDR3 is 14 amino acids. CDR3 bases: TGTGCCAGCAGCTTGGACCGACTATACTATGGCTACACCTTC. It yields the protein CASSLDRLYYGYTF.

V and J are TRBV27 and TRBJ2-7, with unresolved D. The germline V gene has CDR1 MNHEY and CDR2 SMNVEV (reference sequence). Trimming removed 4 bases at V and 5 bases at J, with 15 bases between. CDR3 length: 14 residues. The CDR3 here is CASSYLGTRDEQYF. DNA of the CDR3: TGTGCCAGCAGTTACCTAGGAACCCGAGACGAGCAGTACTTC.

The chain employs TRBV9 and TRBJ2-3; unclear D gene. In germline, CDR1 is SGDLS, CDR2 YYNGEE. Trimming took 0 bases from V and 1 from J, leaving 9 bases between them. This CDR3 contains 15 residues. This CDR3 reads CASSVAMAGTDTQYF. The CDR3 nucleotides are TGTGCCAGCAGCGTAGCAATGGCTGGCACAGATACGCAGTATTTT.